Listed below are T cell receptor beta chains from one sample, sequenced in a study of CXCR3-negative and CXCR3-positive naive CD8 T cells. One entry per CDR3 protein, without DNA, is what TCRdb gives after re-calling the 5' RACE reads. Its listing shows roughly 39,000 distinct CDR3 sequences. Sequencing input: memory CD8+ T cells from blood. All receptors derive from a human donor in good health. Some clones in this sample may be carry-over from other donors' samples. The CDR3 runs from the conserved cysteine through the conserved F or W. The order of the fields is CDR3 protein, J gene, V gene, clone size. Size values are once, few and many counts, or a class for expanded clones, and some rows have none.

cdr3_aa: CASSFVGASNQPQHF
j_call: TRBJ1-5
v_call: TRBV28
clone_size: medium-sized

cdr3_aa: CASSPSTDTQYF
j_call: TRBJ2-3
v_call: TRBV7-2
clone_size: .

cdr3_aa: CASSLYTGSYNEQFF
j_call: TRBJ2-1
v_call: TRBV5-1
clone_size: .

cdr3_aa: CASSPPLGASVGYTF
j_call: TRBJ1-2
v_call: TRBV18
clone_size: .

cdr3_aa: CASSPWVGNTEAFF
j_call: TRBJ1-1
v_call: TRBV5-1
clone_size: .

cdr3_aa: CASSLGSGTHAADTQYF
j_call: TRBJ2-3
v_call: TRBV7-2
clone_size: .

cdr3_aa: CASSSGYNQPQHF
j_call: TRBJ1-5
v_call: TRBV6-5
clone_size: .

cdr3_aa: CSASRTSRTSGWTDTQYF
j_call: TRBJ2-3
v_call: TRBV20-1
clone_size: .

cdr3_aa: CASSFGDILTDTQYF
j_call: TRBJ2-3
v_call: TRBV28
clone_size: .

cdr3_aa: CSARDLTGAGEQYF
j_call: TRBJ2-7
v_call: TRBV20-1
clone_size: .

cdr3_aa: CASTRTDMNTEAFF
j_call: TRBJ1-1
v_call: TRBV9
clone_size: .

cdr3_aa: CASSLVGEDADTQYF
j_call: TRBJ2-3
v_call: TRBV7-9
clone_size: .

cdr3_aa: CASSLAAAGGSNEQFF
j_call: TRBJ2-1
v_call: TRBV7-6
clone_size: .

cdr3_aa: CASSEKAGSYNEQFF
j_call: TRBJ2-1
v_call: TRBV6-4
clone_size: .

cdr3_aa: CSVESAGGLHGELFF
j_call: TRBJ2-2
v_call: TRBV29-1
clone_size: .

cdr3_aa: CSVTTESYEQYF
j_call: TRBJ2-7
v_call: TRBV29-1
clone_size: .

cdr3_aa: CASSLFWPFGIPGELFF
j_call: TRBJ2-2
v_call: TRBV5-6
clone_size: .

cdr3_aa: CASSVDVGAYYEQYF
j_call: TRBJ2-7
v_call: TRBV9
clone_size: .

cdr3_aa: CSARWGQTETQYF
j_call: TRBJ2-5
v_call: TRBV20-1
clone_size: .

cdr3_aa: CASSLLGRHTGELFF
j_call: TRBJ2-2
v_call: TRBV12-3/TRBV12-4
clone_size: .

cdr3_aa: CASSLGWASGRSTDTQYF
j_call: TRBJ2-3
v_call: TRBV7-6
clone_size: .

cdr3_aa: CASSPRVQGPYGYTF
j_call: TRBJ1-2
v_call: TRBV11-2
clone_size: .

cdr3_aa: CASSQDLTARTDTQYF
j_call: TRBJ2-3
v_call: TRBV4-1
clone_size: .

cdr3_aa: CASGVGVSGGASEQFF
j_call: TRBJ2-1
v_call: TRBV6-2/TRBV6-3
clone_size: .

cdr3_aa: CSASHSDPRHEQYF
j_call: TRBJ2-7
v_call: TRBV20-1
clone_size: .

cdr3_aa: CATSDSVPSGDYGYTF
j_call: TRBJ1-2
v_call: TRBV24-1
clone_size: medium-sized

cdr3_aa: CASSLGFLDTEAFF
j_call: TRBJ1-1
v_call: TRBV5-5
clone_size: .

cdr3_aa: CASSQAGGEGEQYF
j_call: TRBJ2-7
v_call: TRBV4-3
clone_size: .

cdr3_aa: CATQRGTSGQFF
j_call: TRBJ2-1
v_call: TRBV15
clone_size: medium-sized

cdr3_aa: CASSYLLDEQFF
j_call: TRBJ2-1
v_call: TRBV6-2/TRBV6-3
clone_size: .

cdr3_aa: CASTSQTSGGYNEQFF
j_call: TRBJ2-1
v_call: TRBV12-3/TRBV12-4
clone_size: .

cdr3_aa: CASSQEIGSGANVLTF
j_call: TRBJ2-6
v_call: TRBV4-3
clone_size: medium-sized

cdr3_aa: CASSYLSASDTQYF
j_call: TRBJ2-3
v_call: TRBV7-3
clone_size: .

cdr3_aa: CASRVTGLGNQPQHF
j_call: TRBJ1-5
v_call: TRBV10-1
clone_size: .

cdr3_aa: CASSPSGGVTDTQYF
j_call: TRBJ2-3
v_call: TRBV15
clone_size: .

cdr3_aa: CASSFPQGGYEQYF
j_call: TRBJ2-7
v_call: TRBV7-6
clone_size: .

cdr3_aa: CAWTEGQHNSPLHF
j_call: TRBJ1-6
v_call: TRBV30
clone_size: .

cdr3_aa: CASSAGTTTFHEQYF
j_call: TRBJ2-7
v_call: TRBV9
clone_size: .

cdr3_aa: CASSQDAALNTEAFF
j_call: TRBJ1-1
v_call: TRBV4-3
clone_size: .

cdr3_aa: CASSQGVNEQYF
j_call: TRBJ2-7
v_call: TRBV4-3
clone_size: .

cdr3_aa: CASSPGQGTYEKLFF
j_call: TRBJ1-4
v_call: TRBV5-1
clone_size: .